One TCR beta chain is described in this entry. As yet, its antigen is unknown. CDR3 length: 13 amino acids. V lost 4 bases, J lost 4 bases, and 3 bases stayed unmatched. CDR1 SGHRS and CDR2 YFSETQ come from the germline V gene. Treatment denoted: 15 Gy SBRT to primary tumor, nephrectomy 4 weeks later. The tumor was a clear cell renal cell carcinoma. Profiled with immunoSEQ multiplex PCR; TCRdb holds only in-frame clones, not every one. Counted here are 15,000 to 20,000 clones, 50% to 75% occurring once; the ten biggest clones make up less than 30%. The sample originates from a study of radiation and T cells in renal cell carcinoma. Study-wide results and limits: Without pretreatment biopsies, baseline tumor clonotype presence was undetermined.

This clonotype was obtained from a woman in her seventies with renal cell carcinoma. This material consisted of tumor tissue, taken from a patient whose treatment included radiotherapy and nephrectomy. This chain links TRBV5-1 with TRBJ1-1; 8 bases line up with TRBD1. CDR3 sequence: CASSETGGTEAFF. CDR3 nucleotide sequence: TGCGCCAGCAGCGAAACAGGGGGCACTGAAGCTTTCTTT.